This T cell receptor beta chain came from a study of T cell repertoires in cytomegalovirus infection. TCRdb re-called the reads with MiXCR, one entry per CDR3 protein. The profile shows approximately 500,000 distinct CDR3 sequences, approximately 15% of them singletons. This clonotype was detected ten times or more. The CDR3 loop spans 15 amino acids. V lost 3 bases and J lost 0; bases outside the gene matches: 3. Germline assignment: CDR1 MNHNS and CDR2 SASEGT. The J gene is TRBJ2-3, the V gene TRBV6-1, with 7 bases fitting TRBD1. The TCR comes from a human donor in good health (CMV status not recorded). Some clones in this sample may be carry-over from other donors' samples. Sequencing used CD8+ T cells from PBMCs. The CDR3 coding sequence is TGTGCCAGCAGTGACGGACAGGTTAGCACAGATACGCAGTATTTT. This sequence encodes CASSDGQVSTDTQYF.